A single TCR beta chain is shown here with its context. What it binds is not known. Only in-frame clones appear in the TCRdb table, and some are missing; sequencing was by immunoSEQ multiplex PCR. The sample yields roughly 64,000 clones, around 80% seen once. This record comes from a study of OX40 agonist ivuxolimab in advanced cancers. Across the study: Dose-escalation patients suffered from hepatocellular carcinoma, melanoma, renal cell or head and neck cancer.

Germline V gives CDR1 SGHTA, CDR2 FQGTGA. The CDR3 is 15 amino acids. Trimming shortened V by 2 bases and J by 3 bases, and 10 bases separated the two germline ends. Study-wide results and limits: Averaging showed that CD8+ T cells had more expanded clones than CD4+ did. The specificity for antigen of the expanded peripheral T cells was not determined.

Peripheral blood came from all dose cohorts at three timepoints. Sample: CD4+ or CD8+ T cells sorted from blood, taken in a trial of the OX40 agonist ivuxolimab. This TCR was recovered from an adult with an advanced solid tumor such as melanoma, head and neck, liver or kidney cancer. The chain has TRBV7-3 and TRBJ2-2; no clear D. The CDR3 here is CASSLQAGYTGELFF. DNA of the CDR3: TGTGCCAGCAGCTTACAGGCCGGGTACACCGGGGAGCTGTTTTTT.